These T cell receptor beta chains were read from a single sample in a study of T cell clones after liver transplantation. TCRdb's copy holds only in-frame clones and misses some; the assay was immunoSEQ multiplex PCR. Of 15,000 to 20,000 clones detected, approximately 80% appear once; the ten largest clones hold about a third. The material was CD8+ T cells from blood, obtained around 50 months after liver transplant. The receptor source for this set is a human patient who received a liver transplant. Some of the T cells might come from the graft donor. The CDR3 runs from the conserved cysteine through the conserved F or W. The order of the fields is J gene, clone size, V gene, D gene, CDR3 protein, CDR3 DNA. The D gene is left open where the match is weak. Clone size, where shown, is once, few, many, or a class for clones that have expanded.

TRBJ1-1 - TRBV27 - CASSLSGANTEAFF TGTGCCAGCAGTTTATCCGGGGCGAACACTGAAGCTTTCTTT
TRBJ1-2 - TRBV9 TRBD1 CASSTGGGYGYTF TGTGCCAGCAGTACAGGGGGCGGCTATGGCTACACCTTC
TRBJ2-3 - TRBV4-1 - CASSQGADTQYF TGCGCCAGCAGCCAAGGGGCAGATACGCAGTATTTT
TRBJ1-5 - TRBV6-6 - CASSYRGIGQPQHF TGTGCCAGCAGTTACAGGGGGATCGGTCAGCCCCAGCATTTT
TRBJ1-2 - TRBV6-1 - CASSSGGTALGYTF TGTGCCAGCAGCAGCGGAGGCACGGCACTCGGCTACACCTTC
TRBJ2-5 - TRBV2 TRBD2 CASSEVGLAGAQETQYF TGTGCCAGCAGTGAAGTCGGGCTAGCGGGGGCCCAAGAGACCCAGTACTTC
TRBJ1-2 - TRBV19 - CASSPSGLGGGYTF TGTGCCAGTAGCCCCTCAGGCCTGGGGGGGGGCTACACCTTC
TRBJ2-1 - TRBV4-2 TRBD2 CASSQDLTRDYLYNEQFF TGTGCCAGCAGCCAAGATTTGACGCGGGACTACCTATACAATGAGCAGTTCTTC
TRBJ2-3 - TRBV5-6 - CASSLGQTTDTQYF TGTGCCAGCAGCTTGGGACAAACCACAGATACGCAGTATTTT
TRBJ2-7 few TRBV7-2 TRBD1 CASSLVRQGEYEQYF TGTGCCAGCAGCTTAGTACGACAGGGCGAATACGAGCAGTACTTC
TRBJ2-7 - TRBV25-1 - CASSEFGDEQYF TGTGCCAGCAGTGAATTCGGGGACGAGCAGTACTTC
TRBJ2-3 - TRBV6-5 - CASREVSSFKAQWYF TGTGCCAGCCGGGAAGTTAGTTCCTTTAAGGCGCAGTGGTATTTT
TRBJ2-7 - TRBV27 - CASSLRGSYEQYF TGTGCCAGCAGTTTACGAGGGAGCTACGAGCAGTACTTC
TRBJ1-2 - TRBV28 - CASSLDVGYTF TGTGCCAGCAGTTTAGACGTCGGCTACACCTTC
TRBJ2-1 - TRBV27 - CASSKPGRSSYNEQFF TGTGCCAGCAGTAAGCCGGGACGAAGCTCCTACAATGAGCAGTTCTTC
TRBJ2-3 - TRBV5-1 - CASSFNTDTQYF TGCGCCAGCAGCTTCAACACAGATACGCAGTATTTT
TRBJ2-1 once TRBV4-2 TRBD2 CASSQEGLAGIADEQFF TGTGCCAGCAGCCAGGAAGGACTAGCGGGAATTGCGGATGAGCAGTTCTTC
TRBJ2-1 - TRBV13 TRBD2 CASSNSGGNYNEQFF TGTGCCAGCAGCAATAGCGGGGGCAACTACAATGAGCAGTTCTTC
TRBJ1-6 - TRBV7-9 - CASSLGPTSPSPLHF TGTGCCAGCAGCTTAGGGCCAACATCCCCTTCACCCCTCCACTTT
TRBJ1-2 - TRBV9 TRBD1 CASSEDRGYGYTF TGTGCCAGCAGCGAGGACAGGGGCTATGGCTACACCTTC
TRBJ2-2 - TRBV14 TRBD2 CASSPWGSGGPNTGELFF TGTGCCAGCAGCCCCTGGGGTAGCGGGGGGCCGAACACCGGGGAGCTGTTTTTT
TRBJ2-7 - TRBV4-3 - CASSKGPSYEQYF TGCGCCAGCAGTAAGGGGCCCTCCTACGAGCAGTACTTC
TRBJ1-5 - TRBV6-1 - CASSEALNQPQHF TGTGCCAGCAGTGAAGCGCTCAATCAGCCCCAGCATTTT
TRBJ2-2 once TRBV5-1 - CASSFLGTGELFF TGCGCCAGCAGCTTTTTGGGCACCGGGGAGCTGTTTTTT
TRBJ2-7 - TRBV6-5 TRBD2 CASSYSPSGGREQYF TGTGCCAGCAGTTACAGTCCTTCGGGGGGGCGAGAGCAGTACTTC
TRBJ2-1 - TRBV7-2 TRBD1 CASSTLTGPIYNEQFF TGTGCCAGCAGCACCCTGACAGGGCCTATCTACAATGAGCAGTTCTTC
TRBJ2-7 - TRBV27 - CASSSSEHIYAYEQYF TGTGCCAGCAGTTCAAGCGAACACATCTATGCCTACGAGCAGTACTTC
TRBJ1-1 - TRBV6-5 TRBD1 CASSPGTGYTEAFF TGTGCCAGCAGTCCCGGGACAGGGTACACTGAAGCTTTCTTT
TRBJ2-5 - TRBV7-2 TRBD1 CASRDDRGGEETQYF TGTGCCAGCAGGGACGACAGGGGTGGAGAAGAGACCCAGTACTTC
TRBJ2-7 - TRBV4-3 - CASSQDSGGPYEQYF TGCGCCAGCAGCCAAGATAGCGGAGGCCCCTACGAGCAGTACTTC
TRBJ2-2 - TRBV7-6 - CASSWAGNTGELFF TGTGCCAGCAGCTGGGCAGGGAACACCGGGGAGCTGTTTTTT
TRBJ2-7 - TRBV5-6 - CASSLPGGYEQYF TGTGCCAGCAGCCTGCCCGGTGGCTACGAGCAGTACTTC
TRBJ2-3 - TRBV27 - CASSLSPKGDTQYF TGTGCCAGCAGTTTATCCCCAAAGGGAGATACGCAGTATTTT
TRBJ2-7 once TRBV6-6 - CASSNPPYEQYF TGTGCCAGCAGTAATCCACCGTACGAGCAGTACTTC
TRBJ2-3 - TRBV27 - CASRGGDTQYF TGTGCCAGCAGGGGAGGAGATACGCAGTATTTT
TRBJ1-4 - TRBV16 - CASSQSAGPNEKLFF TGTGCCAGCAGCCAATCTGCAGGGCCTAATGAAAAACTGTTTTTT
TRBJ2-5 - TRBV6-5 TRBD2 CASRRTSGSPETQYF TGTGCCAGCAGGAGGACTAGCGGGAGTCCGGAGACCCAGTACTTC